This T cell receptor (beta chain) was identified in a study of glioma-infiltrating T cells. As regards this clonotype: Its antigen is unidentified. Just one base apart from a much larger clone, this may be a read error.

Using RNA template, CDR3s of TCR alpha and beta were amplified with iRepertoire arm-PCR. MiXCR was run by TCRdb on the multiplex PCR reads, yielding one entry per CDR3 protein. Of about 180,000 distinct CDR3 sequences listed, around 45% are singletons. Study conclusions and caveats: CDR3 overlap between tissue and blood was very small. Gliomas, especially low-grade, showed above-expected tissue-blood divergence; non-neoplastic patients showed below.

V gave up 6 bases and J gave up 4 bases, with 19 bases separating them. The germline V gene encodes CDR1 MNHNS and CDR2 SASEGT. CDR3 length: 16 residues. The TCR originated in a human donor with low-grade glioma or glioblastoma, undergoing nonglioma brain surgery, or in good health (not recorded which). V gene TRBV6-1 combines with J gene TRBJ2-4, with D uncertain. Sequencing used glioma tissue, nonneoplastic brain tissue, or PBMCs (not recorded which). The CDR3 loop reads CASSPIGRLEKNIQYF. The CDR3 DNA is TGTGCCAGCAGCCCCATCGGACGGTTAGAGAAAAACATTCAGTACTTC.